The 28 T cell receptor beta chains presented below share a single source sample, sequenced in a study of blood T cell repertoires in COVID-19. The method was immunoSEQ multiplex PCR; TCRdb's version includes in-frame clones alone and lacks a portion of them. The profile shows around 300,000 clones, about nine tenths of them singletons. The sample taken for sequencing was peripheral blood. The receptors come from a woman aged 40 to 49 with acute or convalescent COVID-19.

The chain has TRBV7-2 and TRBJ2-2; D call uncertain. Germline V gene data show CDR1 as SGHTA and CDR2 as FQGNSA. The CDR3 contains 16 residues. V gave up 5 bases and J gave up 0 bases, with 13 bases separating them. The CDR3 spells CASSPQVSANTGELFF. The CDR3 DNA sequence: TGTGCCAGCAGCCCACAAGTCAGCGCGAACACCGGGGAGCTGTTTTTT.

The genes are TRBV5-1 and TRBJ2-5, with 8 bases matching TRBD1. CDR1 is SGHRS and CDR2 is YFSETQ in the germline V gene. There are 14 residues in the CDR3. V shed 4 bases and J 5 bases; nucleotides not matched to a gene: 7. CDR3 sequence reads: CASSTHRGKETQYF. CDR3 nucleotide sequence: TGCGCCAGCAGCACACACAGGGGGAAGGAGACCCAGTACTTC.

The genes are TRBV7-9 and TRBJ1-2, with 9 bases that match TRBD1. Germline V gives CDR1 SEHNR, CDR2 FQNEAQ (reference sequence). The V segment lost 5 bases and the J segment 7 bases; nucleotides outside the gene matches: 8. The CDR3 totals 14 residues. DNA for the CDR3: TGTGCCAGCAGCCTGATACAGGGGGCAGCTGGCTACACCTTC. Amino acids: CASSLIQGAAGYTF.

V usage is TRBV15 and J usage is TRBJ2-1; 11 bases are a match to TRBD1. The V gene's germline CDR1 is LNHNV and CDR2 YYDKDF (reference sequence). V was pared by 0 bases and J by 5 bases, with 9 bases of the junction left unmatched. CDR3 size: 18 residues. The CDR3 DNA sequence: TGTGCCACCAGCAGAGATATCTCTGGACAGGGGGCCAACAATGAGCAGTTCTTC. Translated: CATSRDISGQGANNEQFF.

This clone was detected once. The CDR3 DNA is TGTGCCAGCAGCTCGTCCGGGGACAGGGGTTTCTCCTACAATGAGCAGTTCTTC. Translating it yields CASSSSGDRGFSYNEQFF. The chain links TRBV7-2 to TRBJ2-1; 10 positions match TRBD1. Germline loops: CDR1 SGHTA, CDR2 FQGNSA. With 4 bases clipped from V and 0 bases from J, the junction kept 9 bases outside the gene matches. The CDR3 sequence is 18 residues long.

The CDR3 nucleotides are TGTGCCAGCAGCGTAGGGAGGGATTCACCCCTCCACTTT. Amino acid sequence: CASSVGRDSPLHF. This chain joins TRBV9 and TRBJ1-6; D not resolved. Trimming removed 0 bases from V and 8 bases from J, with 6 bases in between. Germline V gene sequence: CDR1 SGDLS, CDR2 YYNGEE. This CDR3 is 13 amino acids long.

The genes are TRBV19 and TRBJ1-2, with a possible D match to TRBD1 (6 bases). Germline CDR1 is LNHDA and CDR2 is SQIVND (reference sequence). V lost 5 bases, J lost 0 bases, and 10 bases lay in between. This CDR3 comprises 14 residues. CDR3 protein: CASSPGAANYGYTF. The CDR3 DNA reads as TGTGCCAGTAGTCCAGGGGCGGCTAACTATGGCTACACCTTC.

This chain links TRBV5-4 with TRBJ1-6; 9 bases fit TRBD1. The CDR3 has 16 amino acids. V shed 4 bases, J shed 6 bases, and the junction held 8 bases outside the gene matches. From germline, CDR1 is SGHNT and CDR2 YYREEE (reference sequence). The CDR3: CASSRPGQGANSPLHF. CDR3 in DNA: TGTGCCAGCAGCCGACCGGGACAGGGCGCTAATTCACCCCTCCACTTT.

V and J are TRBV10-3 and TRBJ1-6, with D possibly being TRBD1 (5 bases). Germline CDR1 and CDR2: ENHRY and SYGVKD. The CDR3 loop spans 16 amino acids. Deletions cut 4 bases from V and 0 bases from J, with 10 bases between. CDR3 sequence reads: CAISGGPSSYNSPLHF. DNA of the CDR3: TGTGCCATCAGTGGGGGCCCGAGCTCCTATAATTCACCCCTCCACTTT.

The J gene is TRBJ2-1, the V gene TRBV24-1; D possibly corresponds to TRBD1 (6 bases). The CDR3 loop spans 14 amino acids. Trimming took off 10 bases at V and 4 bases at J, with 16 bases between the two ends. Germline V gives CDR1 KGHDR, CDR2 SFDVKD. This chain's CDR3 is CATQQGQSYNEQFF. DNA of the CDR3: TGTGCCACGCAACAGGGCCAGTCTTACAATGAGCAGTTCTTC.

J is TRBJ1-6 and V is TRBV6-5; perhaps TRBD1 as D (6 bases). Germline V gene sequence: CDR1 MNHEY, CDR2 SVGAGI. Deletions cut 6 bases from V and 10 bases from J, with 16 bases between. The CDR3 runs to 14 residues. The CDR3 spells CASSRKTGKSPLHF. The CDR3 DNA reads TGTGCCAGCAGCCGAAAAACAGGGAAATCACCCCTCCACTTT.

This clone was detected only once. This chain joins TRBV30 and TRBJ1-1; 7 positions match TRBD1. The CDR3 totals 13 residues. CDR1 and CDR2 from the germline V gene are GTSNPN and SVGIG (reference sequence). Trimming at V came to 5 bases and at J to 1 base, leaving 4 bases not matched to a gene. CDR3 DNA sequence: TGTGCCTGGGGCAGGGGGGCGAACACTGAAGCTTTCTTT. Protein sequence: CAWGRGANTEAFF.

The chain joins TRBV4-1 to TRBJ2-2; D may be TRBD1 (6 bases). V was shortened by 6 bases and J by 1 base, with 9 bases between the two germline ends. The CDR3 runs 14 residues. CDR1 MGHRA and CDR2 YSYEKL come from the germline V gene. The CDR3 region is CASRRTVNTGELFF. CDR3 nucleotides: TGCGCCAGCAGAAGGACAGTGAACACCGGGGAGCTGTTTTTT.

The genes are TRBV6-4 and TRBJ2-2; unclear D gene. The CDR3 runs 13 residues. Trimming stripped 2 bases from V and 3 bases from J, with 4 bases between. The germline V gene encodes CDR1 MRHNA and CDR2 SNTAGT. In DNA, the CDR3 is TGTGCCAGCAGTGACATCTACACCGGGGAGCTGTTTTTT. Residues: CASSDIYTGELFF.

This clone was observed a handful of times. This chain connects TRBV5-5 to TRBJ1-4; TRBD1 aligns across 7 bases. J was trimmed by 8 bases and V by 2 bases; bases with no gene match: 9. This CDR3 has 15 residues. From germline, CDR1 is SGHKS and CDR2 YYEKEE (reference sequence). CDR3 bases: TGTGCCAGCAGCTTCGCGGGACAGAAGAACGAAAAACTGTTTTTT. This encodes CASSFAGQKNEKLFF.

V gene TRBV4-2 combines with J gene TRBJ1-2; D is ambiguous. CDR1 is LGHNA and CDR2 is YNFKEQ in the germline V gene. Trimming cost V 2 bases and J 2 bases, with 12 bases left between them. The CDR3 has 15 amino acids. The DNA of the CDR3 is TGTGCCAGCAGCCAACCAGGTGGTAAGAACTATGGCTACACCTTC. This gives the protein CASSQPGGKNYGYTF.

The chain has TRBV14 and TRBJ1-1; D is uncertain. V lost 1 base to trimming and J lost 12 bases, with 15 bases between them. This CDR3 spans 13 amino acids. From germline, CDR1 is SGHDN and CDR2 FVKESK. Written as DNA, the CDR3 is TGTGCCAGCAGCCAAGTCACCCGGAGGGCGCCTTTCTTT. Protein: CASSQVTRRAPFF.

V usage is TRBV2 and J usage is TRBJ2-2, with D perhaps TRBD2 (5 bases). V was shortened by 0 bases and J by 2 bases, with 10 bases between the two germline ends. Germline lookup yields CDR1 SNHLY and CDR2 FYNNEI. CDR3 length: 16 amino acids. Here the CDR3 reads CASSEAKGRNTGELFF. The CDR3 DNA reads as TGTGCCAGCAGTGAAGCGAAAGGGAGAAACACCGGGGAGCTGTTTTTT. Together with reference TRBV2 and TRBJ2-2, the CDR3 gives the full variable domain: EPEVTQTPSHQVTQMGQEVILRCVPISNHLYFYWYRQILGQKVEFLVSFYNNEISEKSEIFDDQFSVERPDGSNFTLKIRSTKLEDSAMYFCASSEAKGRNTGELFFGEGSRLTVL.

The chain links TRBV12-3 or TRBV12-4 to TRBJ1-2; 10 bases fit TRBD1. The junction had 1 base not matched to a gene; V was cut back by 9 bases and J by 0 bases. This CDR3 spans 13 amino acids. In nucleotides, the CDR3 is TGTGCCAGTGGACAGGGGGCTAACTATGGCTACACCTTC. Translated: CASGQGANYGYTF.

The J gene is TRBJ1-2, the V gene TRBV7-8; 11 bases map to TRBD1. There are 16 residues in the CDR3. In germline, CDR1 is SGHVS, CDR2 FQNEAQ. V shed 1 base and J 3 bases; nucleotides not matched to a gene: 4. CDR3 region: CASSLVWGQGDYGYTF. The CDR3 nucleotides are TGTGCCAGCAGCTTAGTCTGGGGACAGGGGGACTATGGCTACACCTTC.

This chain connects TRBV5-1 to TRBJ1-1; the D gene is possibly TRBD1 (6 bases). The CDR3 is 16 amino acids. From germline, CDR1 is SGHRS and CDR2 YFSETQ. Trimming took off 3 bases at V and 0 bases at J, with 15 bases between the two ends. In DNA, the CDR3 is TGCGCCAGCAGCTCACACTGGACAGCTATGAACACTGAAGCTTTCTTT. It specifies CASSSHWTAMNTEAFF.

The DNA for the CDR3 is TGCAGCGTTGTTTCCGGGACAGGCAGCTCCTACGAGCAGTACGTC. Amino acids: CSVVSGTGSSYEQYV. The genes are TRBV29-1 and TRBJ2-7, with 8 positions matching TRBD1. The CDR3 covers 15 residues. Trimming cost V 4 bases and J 0 bases; bases outside gene matches: 8. Germline values: CDR1 SQVTM, CDR2 ANQGSEA.

The chain uses TRBV30 and TRBJ1-5; possible D gene TRBD1, 6 bases. Trimming shortened V by 1 base and J by 7 bases, and 17 bases separated the two germline ends. Looked up from germline, CDR1 is GTSNPN and CDR2 is SVGIG (reference sequence). The CDR3 loop spans 15 amino acids. The CDR3 here is CAWSGEQGGDQPQHF. The CDR3, as DNA: TGTGCCTGGAGTGGGGAACAGGGAGGGGACCAGCCCCAGCATTTT. Full variable domain (rest looked up from reference TRBV30 and TRBJ1-5): SQTIHQWPATLVQPVGSPLSLECTVEGTSNPNLYWYRQAAGRGLQLLFYSVGIGQISSEVPQNLSASRPQDRQFILSSKKLLLSDSGFYLCAWSGEQGGDQPQHFGDGTRLSIL.

V and J are TRBV9 and TRBJ2-5; D may be TRBD1 (5 bases). The CDR3 spans 14 residues. The V gene's germline CDR1 is SGDLS and CDR2 YYNGEE. Trimming shortened V by 3 bases and J by 1 base, and 10 bases separated the two germline ends. CDR3 DNA sequence: TGTGCCAGCAGCGCCGGACAATTCCAAGAGACCCAGTACTTC. It translates to CASSAGQFQETQYF.

This sequence joins TRBV7-2 and TRBJ1-3; 8 bases align to TRBD1. Germline values: CDR1 SGHTA, CDR2 FQGNSA. This CDR3 has 15 amino acids. V was clipped by 4 bases and J by 10 bases; unmatched bases: 12. The CDR3 loop reads CASSWTGQGAGTIYF. The CDR3 region has the DNA TGTGCCAGCAGCTGGACTGGTCAGGGGGCAGGAACCATATATTTT. Complete variable domain (other parts from reference TRBV7-2 and TRBJ1-3): GAGVSQSPSNKVTEKGKDVELRCDPISGHTALYWYRQSLGQGLEFLIYFQGNSAPDKSGLPSDRFSAERTGGSVSTLTIQRTQQEDSAVYLCASSWTGQGAGTIYFGEGSWLTVV.

The chain carries TRBV9 and TRBJ2-7; 8 bases agree with TRBD1. V shed 3 bases, J shed 4 bases, and the junction held 9 bases outside the gene matches. This CDR3 contains 15 residues. Germline lookup yields CDR1 SGDLS and CDR2 YYNGEE. DNA for the CDR3: TGTGCCAGCAGCGCGGCCGGGACAGGAGATTACGAGCAGTACGTC. This codes for CASSAAGTGDYEQYV.

V and J are TRBV11-2 and TRBJ1-3, with D possibly matching TRBD1 (5 bases). Germline V gene lookup returns CDR1 SGHAT and CDR2 FQNNGV. V was cut by 6 bases and J by 0 bases, with 12 bases left in between. The CDR3 loop spans 15 amino acids. Written as DNA, the CDR3 is TGTGCCAGCAGTCCTAGGGGATCCTCTGGAAACACCATATATTTT. This gives the protein CASSPRGSSGNTIYF.

This chain connects TRBV2 to TRBJ2-5; unclear D gene. The CDR3 has 12 amino acids. The ends were cut back, 4 bases at V and 7 bases at J, with 10 bases in the middle. Germline V lookup: CDR1 SNHLY, CDR2 FYNNEI. The CDR3: CASSGLVGTQYF. The CDR3, as DNA: TGTGCCAGCAGTGGACTCGTCGGGACCCAGTACTTC.